This is a list of T cell receptor beta chains from one sample in a study of shared T cell receptors in the human thymus. Assay used: immunoSEQ multiplex PCR; TCRdb lists only in-frame clones, some missing. This sample has 720,000 or so clones, with around 85% found just once. These same data were also listed under a study on human thymus T cells.

Sequencing was carried out using thymocytes. These receptors all come from a girl in the first two years of life with a congenital heart defect. Each CDR3 is given without its conserved first and last residue. Each record gives: clone size, V gene, CDR3 protein. Clone size is shown for a subset of rows, as once, few, many or a class of expanded clone.

size: -
V: TRBV7-6
CDR3: ASSLTAGGNEQF

size: -
V: TRBV6-6
CDR3: ASRLTKQQFYGYT

size: -
V: TRBV25-1
CDR3: ASRTGTGTGELF

size: -
V: TRBV7-2
CDR3: ASSLGWGVYEQY

size: -
V: TRBV6-1
CDR3: ASFLSGARGNTIY

size: -
V: TRBV15
CDR3: ATSRDLGTGINQPQH

size: -
V: TRBV14
CDR3: ASSQEAGKAYEQY

size: -
V: TRBV30
CDR3: ALSLQGGGNTIY

size: -
V: TRBV20-1
CDR3: SVRPSAEAF

size: -
V: TRBV27
CDR3: ASSPWGLLNTEAF

size: once
V: TRBV28
CDR3: ASSFPGVEKLF

size: -
V: TRBV7-9
CDR3: ASSSSQGARNGYT

size: -
V: TRBV25-1
CDR3: ASRTTGESDMNTEAF

size: -
V: TRBV28
CDR3: ASGLGGPEAF

size: few
V: TRBV19
CDR3: ASRKIGGQVGNTIY

size: -
V: TRBV19
CDR3: ASSIVRQANTEAF

size: -
V: TRBV7-2
CDR3: ASSLNQGGNTIY

size: -
V: TRBV4-2
CDR3: ASSLETRGEQF

size: -
V: TRBV12-5
CDR3: ASGRRDIRNIQY

size: few
V: TRBV14
CDR3: ASSQDSQTKNIQY

size: -
V: TRBV5-1
CDR3: ASSLGAPDRGHTIY

size: -
V: TRBV6-5
CDR3: ASSGSGTPGGGLF

size: -
V: TRBV6-5
CDR3: ASREDRDDYGYT

size: -
V: TRBV6-6
CDR3: ASRSRVPEFYGYT

size: -
V: TRBV13
CDR3: ASSPPRGGDTGELF

size: -
V: TRBV7-4
CDR3: ASSNSTGGEGHTEAF